A single sample gave rise to the 32 T cell receptor beta chains below, sequenced in a study of post-analysis software for immune sequencing data. The study, taken as a whole, reports: Four to six TRBV segments appeared more often in patients than in controls, and TRBV5-6, TRBV5-1 and TRBV20-1 were among these.

Antigens of these TCRs are unknown. Prepared libraries of TCR beta cDNA carried unique molecular identifiers. One entry per CDR3 protein, called by TCRdb with MiXCR from the PCR reads. The table records hundreds of thousands of distinct CDR3 sequences, approximately 57% of them present only once. What was sequenced was blood. Receptors were obtained from a girl aged 10-17 years with multiple sclerosis.

The sample holds a few counts of this clonotype. J is TRBJ1-2 and V is TRBV6-5, with TRBD1 as a possible D gene (5 bases). Per the germline V gene, CDR1 is MNHEY and CDR2 is SVGAGI. V lost 7 bases and J lost 3, with 15 bases in between. The CDR3 totals 14 residues. CDR3 in DNA: TGTGCCAGCAATCAAGAGGGACGGCACTATGGCTACACCTTC. This gives the protein CASNQEGRHYGYTF.

The chain recombines TRBV20-1 with TRBJ2-5, with TRBD2 matching 14 bases. Germline V lookup: CDR1 DFQATT, CDR2 SNEGSKA (reference sequence). There are 15 residues in the CDR3. V lost 2 bases, J lost 11 bases, and 10 bases stayed unmatched. The CDR3 sequence is CSARPGTSGSNEQYF. In DNA form, the CDR3 reads TGCAGTGCTAGACCCGGGACTAGCGGGAGCAATGAGCAGTACTTC.

This clonotype was counted only a few times. The chain carries TRBV5-6 and TRBJ2-5, with 12 positions matching TRBD2. Germline trimming cut 7 bases from V and 5 bases from J; bases unmatched to any gene: 9. This CDR3 is built from 15 residues. The germline V gene encodes CDR1 SGHDT and CDR2 YYEEEE. The CDR3 reads CASGPTSGRPETQYF. As DNA, the CDR3 is TGTGCCAGCGGCCCGACTAGCGGGAGACCGGAGACCCAGTACTTC.

The chain links TRBV20-1 to TRBJ2-1; D is undetermined. The germline V and J ends were trimmed by 0 bases and 4 bases, with 13 bases remaining between them. There are 15 residues in the CDR3. The germline CDR1 and CDR2 sequences are DFQATT and SNEGSKA (reference sequence). CDR3 coding DNA: TGCAGTGCTAGAGATTGGGTAGGGCCGTACAATGAGCAGTTCTTC. Translating gives CSARDWVGPYNEQFF.

This sequence joins TRBV7-3 and TRBJ2-1, with a tentative D call TRBD2 (5 bases). The CDR3 contains 17 residues. Trimming removed 4 bases at V and 2 bases at J, with 18 bases between. The V gene's germline CDR1 is SGHTA and CDR2 FQGTGA. CDR3 bases: TGTGCCAGCAGCTACACGCTCCAGCGGTATCCCTACAATGAGCAGTTCTTC. This translates into CASSYTLQRYPYNEQFF. Drawing the rest from reference TRBV7-3 and TRBJ2-1, the complete variable domain is GAGVSQTPSNKVTEKGKYVELRCDPISGHTALYWYRQSLGQGPEFLIYFQGTGAADDSGLPNDRFFAVRPEGSVSTLKIQRTERGDSAVYLCASSYTLQRYPYNEQFFGPGTRLTVL.

The table lists this clonotype with a few counts. This sequence joins TRBV6-5 and TRBJ1-5; D might be TRBD1 (6 bases). This CDR3 region has 15 residues. With 2 bases removed from V and 6 bases from J, the gap between germline ends came to 14 bases. Germline CDR1 reads MNHEY; CDR2 reads SVGAGI. In DNA form, the CDR3 reads TGTGCCAGCAGTTACCGACCCGGGGGGCCTCAGCCCCAGCATTTT. It is translated as CASSYRPGGPQPQHF.

This clonotype was seen a few times. The chain carries TRBV5-1 and TRBJ2-4; 8 positions agree with TRBD1. V shed 3 bases and J 7 bases; nucleotides not matched to a gene: 9. This CDR3 is 15 amino acids long. CDR1 and CDR2 from the germline V gene are SGHRS and YFSETQ. As DNA, the CDR3 is TGCGCCAGCAGCTCGGCAAGCAGGGGGCAGAACATTCAGTACTTC. Encoded protein: CASSSASRGQNIQYF.

The chain carries TRBV5-5 and TRBJ2-1; the D gene is possibly TRBD1 (5 bases). Germline CDR1 is SGHKS and CDR2 is YYEKEE (reference sequence). V was cut by 2 bases and J by 3 bases, with 6 bases left in between. The CDR3 extends over 13 amino acids. The CDR3 DNA reads TGTGCCAGCAGCTTCCAGGGCTACAATGAGCAGTTCTTC. Translation: CASSFQGYNEQFF.

This clonotype was counted a few times. The rearrangement links TRBV10-3 to TRBJ2-7; TRBD2 is a possible D gene (6 bases). Trimming cost V 7 bases and J 7 bases, with 17 bases left between them. There are 13 residues in the CDR3. In germline, CDR1 is ENHRY, CDR2 SYGVKD. The CDR3 bases are TGTGCCATCACCGGCCTCGTGCGGGGTGAGCAGTACTTC. Amino acid sequence: CAITGLVRGEQYF.

With regard to this clonotype: A read error may produce the germline difference seen at one junction end. The J gene is TRBJ2-7, the V gene TRBV3-1; 8 nucleotides line up with TRBD2. Germline CDR1 is LGHDT and CDR2 is YNNKEL (reference sequence). The CDR3 consists of 16 residues. For the CDR3, the DNA is TGTGCCAGCAGCCAAGATCGACGGGGGGGCTTGTACGGGCAGTACTTC. Its translation is CASSQDRRGGLYGQYF.

This clonotype came up a few times. V and J are TRBV6-5 and TRBJ2-1; D remains unclear. The CDR3 is 16 amino acids. Trimming left V 2 bases short and J 0 bases short, with 11 bases between. CDR1 and CDR2 from the germline V gene are MNHEY and SVGAGI. The CDR3 spells CASSYGIDSSYNEQFF. The CDR3 region has the DNA TGTGCCAGCAGTTACGGGATCGATAGCTCCTACAATGAGCAGTTCTTC.

The chain combines TRBV20-1 with TRBJ1-5; D ambiguous. The CDR3 totals 13 residues. Germline-derived CDR1 and CDR2 are DFQATT and SNEGSKA (reference sequence). V was trimmed by 0 bases and J by 5 bases, leaving 8 bases between them. DNA of the CDR3: TGCAGTGCTAGAGAGGGGTGGGATCAGCCCCAGCATTTT. Translation gives CSAREGWDQPQHF.

The chain couples TRBV12-3 or TRBV12-4 to TRBJ2-7; no firm D call. This CDR3 region has 16 residues. V lost 3 bases and J 3 bases, leaving 18 bases between the germline ends. In nucleotides, the CDR3 is TGTGCCAGCAGTTTCTCGGATCCAGAAAGAGACTACGAGCAGTACTTC. Encoded protein: CASSFSDPERDYEQYF.

This clonotype turned up a few times. The CDR3 region is CASSLAATNSYEQYF. CDR3 sequence (DNA): TGTGCCAGCAGCTTAGCGGCGACTAATTCCTACGAGCAGTACTTC. J is TRBJ2-7 and V is TRBV7-9; TRBD2 is a possible D gene (5 bases). The V gene lost 0 bases and the J gene lost 1 base, with 10 bases spanning the gap. Per germline, CDR1 SEHNR and CDR2 FQNEAQ (reference sequence). This CDR3 has 15 amino acids.

The V gene is TRBV15, the J gene TRBJ2-7; D gene uncertain. Germline V lookup: CDR1 LNHNV, CDR2 YYDKDF (reference sequence). V lost 1 base, J lost 2 bases, and 9 bases lay in between. This CDR3 has 14 residues. The CDR3 reads CATSRVSNTYEQYF. The CDR3 DNA reads TGTGCCACCAGCAGAGTGTCTAACACCTACGAGCAGTACTTC.

V and J are TRBV7-9 and TRBJ2-1, with TRBD2 matching over 12 bases. V was pared by 1 base and J by 6 bases, with 7 bases of the junction left unmatched. The CDR3 spans 17 residues. CDR1 and CDR2 (germline): SEHNR, FQNEAQ (reference sequence). CDR3 in DNA: TGTGCCAGCAGCTTAGTTAAGGGGACTAGCGGGTCCAATGAGCAGTTCTTC. Its translation: CASSLVKGTSGSNEQFF. Supplemented by reference TRBV7-9 and TRBJ2-1, the full variable domain reads DTGVSQNPRHKITKRGQNVTFRCDPISEHNRLYWYRQTLGQGPEFLTYFQNEAQLEKSRLLSDRFSAERPKGSFSTLEIQRTEQGDSAMYLCASSLVKGTSGSNEQFFGPGTRLTVL.

This clonotype appeared once. The chain couples TRBV7-3 to TRBJ2-7; 9 positions match TRBD2. The J call may be mistaken, given a closer DNA end match to TRBJ2-5. The CDR3 sequence is 16 residues long. Germline lookup yields CDR1 SGHTA and CDR2 FQGTGA. As DNA, the CDR3 is TGTGCCAGCAGCGACCGAGGAGCGGGGGGTCAAGAGACCCAGTACTTC. It specifies CASSDRGAGGQETQYF.

The J gene is TRBJ2-1, the V gene TRBV3-1, with 9 bases lining up with TRBD2. The V gene end was trimmed by 7 bases and the J gene end by 6 bases; junction bases not matched to a gene: 7. Germline V gives CDR1 LGHDT, CDR2 YNNKEL (reference sequence). The CDR3 has 14 residues. This CDR3 reads CASNRLAASNEQFF. The CDR3 DNA reads as TGTGCCAGCAACAGACTAGCGGCCTCCAATGAGCAGTTCTTC.

This chain uses TRBV7-8 with TRBJ1-2, with D maybe TRBD1 (5 bases). The CDR3 runs 13 residues. V shed 4 bases and J shed 2 bases, with 8 bases lying between them. The V gene's germline CDR1 is SGHVS and CDR2 FQNEAQ. The CDR3 loop reads CASSWGGNYGYTF. The CDR3 coding sequence is TGTGCCAGCAGCTGGGGGGGAAACTATGGCTACACCTTC. The full variable domain, its missing parts supplied by reference TRBV7-8 and TRBJ1-2, is GAGVSQSPRYKVAKRGQDVALRCDPISGHVSLFWYQQALGQGPEFLTYFQNEAQLDKSGLPSDRFFAERPEGSVSTLKIQRTQQEDSAVYLCASSWGGNYGYTFGSGTRLTVV.

This rearrangement joins TRBV5-5 to TRBJ1-2, with unresolved D. The CDR3 has 12 amino acids. Germline CDR1 reads SGHKS; CDR2 reads YYEKEE (reference sequence). V lost 2 bases to trimming and J lost 4 bases, with 6 bases between them. The CDR3 protein is CASSFLVYGYTF. In DNA, the CDR3 is TGTGCCAGCAGCTTCCTAGTCTATGGCTACACCTTC.

This clonotype was counted a few times. The genes are TRBV5-1 and TRBJ1-2, with D uncertain. Germline CDR1 and CDR2: SGHRS and YFSETQ. Trimming cost V 0 bases and J 2 bases, with 8 bases left between them. The CDR3 is 14 residues long. CDR3 loop: CASSLEMVNYGYTF. CDR3 nucleotides: TGCGCCAGCAGCTTGGAAATGGTAAACTATGGCTACACCTTC.

The V call is TRBV29-1, the J call TRBJ1-2, with D possibly matching TRBD1 (6 bases). Germline loops: CDR1 SQVTM, CDR2 ANQGSEA. Trimming removed 4 bases from V and 5 bases from J, with 20 bases in between. The CDR3 consists of 15 residues. The DNA for the CDR3 is TGCAGCGTTGTGGGCCGAGAGGGGGAGGCTTATGGCTACACCTTC. Encoded protein: CSVVGREGEAYGYTF.

This clonotype was observed a few times. This chain connects TRBV20-1 to TRBJ2-7; TRBD1 might be the D (5 bases). The germline CDR1 and CDR2 sequences are DFQATT and SNEGSKA (reference sequence). The ends were cut back, 1 base at V and 2 bases at J, with 9 bases in the middle. This CDR3 is 13 amino acids long. CDR3 sequence: CSARGRRAYEQYF. The DNA of the CDR3 is TGCAGTGCTAGAGGACGCAGGGCCTACGAGCAGTACTTC.

The rearrangement links TRBV20-1 to TRBJ1-6; D ambiguous. The CDR3 loop spans 12 amino acids. The ends were cut back, 1 base at V and 8 bases at J, with 6 bases in the middle. Germline V gene sequence: CDR1 DFQATT, CDR2 SNEGSKA (reference sequence). Written as DNA, the CDR3 is TGCAGTGCTAGAGCCGGGGATTCACCCCTCCACTTT. Protein: CSARAGDSPLHF.

This clonotype showed up just a few times. The chain is built from TRBV5-5 and TRBJ2-3; D possibly corresponds to TRBD1 (6 bases). The germline V gene encodes CDR1 SGHKS and CDR2 YYEKEE (reference sequence). This CDR3 has 14 residues. V lost 2 bases, J lost 5 bases, and 12 bases lay in between. CDR3 coding DNA: TGTGCCAGCAGCTTAGGGGGAGCCGTAGATACGCAGTATTTT. Translation: CASSLGGAVDTQYF.

This clonotype is a singleton in its sample. The chain couples TRBV3-1 to TRBJ2-1, with 10 positions matching TRBD2. The CDR3 is made up of 15 amino acids. Looked up from germline, CDR1 is LGHDT and CDR2 is YNNKEL (reference sequence). The junction had 11 bases not matched to a gene; V was cut back by 7 bases and J by 8 bases. CDR3 sequence: CASTLSGRAEYEQFF. The CDR3 DNA follows: TGTGCCAGCACCCTCAGCGGGAGGGCCGAGTATGAGCAGTTCTTC.

This clonotype occurred many times. The junction differs from germline at one of its ends, possibly a read error. The chain joins TRBV5-1 to TRBJ2-7; 8 nucleotides agree with TRBD2. CDR1 is SGHRS and CDR2 is YFSETQ in the germline V gene. This CDR3 region has 14 residues. In DNA form, the CDR3 reads TGTGCCAGCAGTTTAACTAGCGGTAACTACGAGCAGTACTTC. Residues: CASSLTSGNYEQYF.

This clonotype was seen at least ten times. J is TRBJ1-6 and V is TRBV5-1; no definite D call. In germline, CDR1 is SGHRS, CDR2 YFSETQ. This CDR3 region has 12 residues. Trimming shortened V by 0 bases and J by 7 bases, and 2 bases separated the two germline ends. The CDR3 coding sequence is TGCGCCAGCAGCTTGGACAATTCACCCCTCCACTTT. Translation gives CASSLDNSPLHF.

The genes are TRBV20-1 and TRBJ2-7; a possible D gene is TRBD2 (5 bases). V dropped 3 bases and J dropped 4 bases, with 28 bases sitting between them. This CDR3 spans 18 amino acids. The germline CDR1 and CDR2 sequences are DFQATT and SNEGSKA (reference sequence). The CDR3 protein is CSARDKRIPGITIYEQYF. CDR3 nucleotides: TGCAGTGCTAGGGATAAGCGAATACCGGGGATTACAATTTACGAGCAGTACTTC.

The chain's CDR3 is CATTKLGAGYGYTF. As DNA, the CDR3 is TGTGCCACCACCAAGTTAGGGGCAGGGTATGGCTACACCTTC. The chain uses TRBV15 and TRBJ1-2; tentatively, D is TRBD1 (5 bases). Trimming removed 7 bases from V and 5 bases from J, with 17 bases in between. CDR3 size: 14 residues. Looked up from germline, CDR1 is LNHNV and CDR2 is YYDKDF (reference sequence). Full variable domain (missing parts from reference TRBV15 and TRBJ1-2): DAMVIQNPRYQVTQFGKPVTLSCSQTLNHNVMYWYQQKSSQAPKLLFHYYDKDFNNEADTPDNFQSRRPNTSFCFLDIRSPGLGDTAMYLCATTKLGAGYGYTFGSGTRLTVV.

The chain is built from TRBV27 and TRBJ2-7; 8 nucleotides match TRBD1. The V gene end was trimmed by 8 bases and the J gene end by 5 bases; junction bases not matched to a gene: 14. There are 15 residues in the CDR3. Looked up from germline, CDR1 is MNHEY and CDR2 is SMNVEV (reference sequence). CDR3 nucleotide sequence: TGTGCCAGCGGGGGGCGGACAGGGTTAGGCGACGAGCAGTACTTC. Residues: CASGGRTGLGDEQYF.

This clonotype was found a few times. The gene calls are TRBV5-1 and TRBJ2-5, with D possibly matching TRBD2 (6 bases). Germline V gives CDR1 SGHRS, CDR2 YFSETQ. CDR3 size: 15 residues. Trimming removed 6 bases from V and 5 bases from J, with 20 bases in between. CDR3: CASTYGGPRGETQYF. CDR3 bases: TGCGCCAGCACTTATGGAGGCCCCCGGGGGGAGACCCAGTACTTC.